The 10 T cell receptor beta chains below were found in one sample sequenced in a study of cytomegalovirus exposure and HLA in healthy donors. PCR involved 60 Vbeta and 13 Jbeta primers. Clones were sequenced by immunoSEQ multiplex PCR, and TCRdb holds only the in-frame ones, with some missing. Of around 210,000 clones listed, approximately 78% are singletons. The sample consisted of PBMCs. The receptors were gathered from a woman aged 40 to 55 in good health and CMV-seronegative.

The chain carries TRBV5-6 and TRBJ2-4; no definite D call. V lost 1 base, J lost 7 bases, and 6 bases lay in between. This CDR3 comprises 12 residues. CDR1 is SGHDT, CDR2 YYEEEE, per germline. Here the CDR3 reads CASSLLGNIQYF. In DNA, the CDR3 is TGTGCCAGCAGCTTGCTCGGGAACATTCAGTACTTC.

V and J are TRBV19 and TRBJ2-7, with 8 bases that match TRBD2. Germline CDR1 and CDR2: LNHDA and SQIVND (reference sequence). With 5 bases clipped from V and 2 bases from J, the junction kept 8 bases outside the gene matches. The CDR3 is 15 amino acids. CDR3 amino acids: CASSSGGTAPYEQYF. DNA of the CDR3: TGTGCCAGTAGTTCGGGGGGGACTGCGCCCTACGAGCAGTACTTC.

This chain's CDR3 is CASSRGQGSLEAFF. The CDR3 bases are TGTGCCAGCAGCCGCGGACAGGGAAGTCTTGAAGCTTTCTTT. V usage is TRBV4-2 and J usage is TRBJ1-1; TRBD1 matches 8 bases. Germline CDR1 is LGHNA and CDR2 is YNFKEQ. The CDR3 sequence is 14 residues long. Losses at the gene ends were 4 bases for V and 7 bases for J; bases not matched to a gene: 8.

J is TRBJ2-1 and V is TRBV18; TRBD2 aligns across 12 bases. V trimming: 3 bases; J trimming: 10 bases; junction bases outside the gene matches: 1. CDR1 is KGHSH, CDR2 LQKENI, per germline. The CDR3 length is 13 residues. CDR3: CASSPGLAGEQFF. DNA of the CDR3: TGTGCCAGCTCACCCGGACTAGCGGGGGAGCAGTTCTTC. Full variable domain (missing parts from reference TRBV18 and TRBJ2-1): NAGVMQNPRHLVRRRGQEARLRCSPMKGHSHVYWYRQLPEEGLKFMVYLQKENIIDESGMPKERFSAEFPKEGPSILRIQQVVRGDSAAYFCASSPGLAGEQFFGPGTRLTVL.

The CDR3 region has the DNA TGTGCCAGCAGGGGCTGGTCCACAGATACGCAGTATTTT. Encoded protein: CASRGWSTDTQYF. The chain employs TRBV27 and TRBJ2-3; D call uncertain. CDR3 length: 13 residues. With 6 bases removed from V and 2 bases from J, the gap between germline ends came to 9 bases. Germline-derived CDR1 and CDR2 are MNHEY and SMNVEV (reference sequence).

Here the CDR3 DNA reads TGTGCCAGCAGCCCGAACCAGTTAGCCAAAAACATTCAGTACTTC. This translates into CASSPNQLAKNIQYF. The chain carries TRBV7-9 and TRBJ2-4; no reliable D call. The CDR3 runs to 15 residues. The germline V gene encodes CDR1 SEHNR and CDR2 FQNEAQ (reference sequence). With 5 bases removed from V and 0 bases from J, the gap between germline ends came to 11 bases.

The V gene is TRBV30, the J gene TRBJ1-2; the match to TRBD1 covers 9 bases. Germline V CDR1 and CDR2: GTSNPN, SVGIG (reference sequence). The V and J ends lost 3 bases and 4 bases, in that order; junction bases with no gene match: 9. This CDR3 has 15 amino acids. The CDR3 region is CAWSRGQGGVYGYTF. CDR3 DNA: TGTGCCTGGAGCAGGGGACAGGGTGGTGTCTATGGCTACACCTTC.

There are a few counts of this clone. The rearrangement joins TRBV30 to TRBJ2-2, with 8 bases identical to TRBD1. The CDR3 covers 16 residues. With 3 bases clipped from V and 4 bases from J, the junction kept 10 bases outside the gene matches. Germline CDR1 reads GTSNPN; CDR2 reads SVGIG (reference sequence). DNA of the CDR3: TGTGCCTGGAGGTTTCCTCCAGGGGGCCCCACCGGGGAGCTGTTTTTT. It codes for CAWRFPPGGPTGELFF.

The J gene is TRBJ1-5, the V gene TRBV28, with D unresolved. From germline, CDR1 is MDHEN and CDR2 SYDVKM. V lost 8 bases to trimming and J lost 9 bases, with 17 bases between them. There are 13 residues in the CDR3. CDR3 amino acids: CASVKAVSRPQHF. The DNA of the CDR3 is TGTGCCAGCGTGAAGGCGGTCTCACGGCCCCAGCATTTT.

The chain carries TRBV10-1 and TRBJ1-4; D remains ambiguous. This CDR3 region has 17 residues. Germline lookup yields CDR1 WNHNN and CDR2 SYGVQD (reference sequence). V was clipped by 4 bases and J by 4 bases, with 19 bases between them. The CDR3 DNA sequence: TGCGCCAGCAGTGTTCCCGCCAGGTACTCACGTAATGAAAAACTGTTTTTT. Its protein is CASSVPARYSRNEKLFF.